These 19 T cell receptor beta chains were all obtained from the same sample, sequenced in a study of T cells after posttransplantation cyclophosphamide. Sequenced by immunoSEQ multiplex PCR; TCRdb stores in-frame clones only, minus some. The data show approximately 15,000 clones, with none appearing a single time. Cyclophosphamide on days +3 and +4 followed busulfan-fludarabine conditioning and a marrow graft. The material sequenced was PBMCs, taken approximately 1,200 days after allogeneic stem cell transplant with posttransplant cyclophosphamide. These TCRs come from a female patient in her forties who received an allogeneic stem cell transplant from a related donor, was CMV-positive, and had no GVHD. Some T cells may have originated in the graft donor.

This clone was detected many times. The chain recombines TRBV4-1 with TRBJ2-7; 8 bases are a match to TRBD1. The CDR3 runs 16 residues. The germline gives CDR1 MGHRA, CDR2 YSYEKL. V lost 1 base and J lost 3; bases outside the gene matches: 8. The CDR3: CASSQAPGQAVYEQYF. The CDR3 bases are TGCGCCAGCAGCCAAGCCCCGGGACAGGCGGTCTACGAGCAGTACTTC.

This clone was seen ten or more times. The V and J genes are TRBV19 and TRBJ2-3; 10 bases match TRBD2. This CDR3 is 14 amino acids long. V gave up 6 bases and J gave up 6 bases; unmatched junction bases: 6. CDR1 LNHDA and CDR2 SQIVND come from the germline V gene (reference sequence). CDR3 coding DNA: TGTGCCAGTAGCCAAAGCGGGGGGGGCGATACGCAGTATTTT. Its protein product is CASSQSGGGDTQYF.

This clone was recorded many times. The V gene is TRBV10-3, the J gene TRBJ1-3; D unresolved. CDR1 and CDR2 (germline): ENHRY, SYGVKD. V lost 9 bases to trimming and J lost 4 bases, with 10 bases between them. This CDR3 comprises 12 residues. In DNA form, the CDR3 reads TGTGCCATTCAGGCGTCGGGAAACACCATATATTTT. The encoded protein is CAIQASGNTIYF.

This clone was detected only a few times. The chain links TRBV14 to TRBJ2-7; 9 bases map to TRBD1. CDR1 is SGHDN, CDR2 FVKESK, per germline. The CDR3 covers 16 residues. After removal of 0 bases from V and 1 base from J, the junction contained 4 bases not matched to a gene. CDR3 sequence reads: CASSQEGTGRSYEQYF. CDR3 nucleotide sequence: TGTGCCAGCAGCCAAGAAGGGACAGGGAGATCCTACGAGCAGTACTTC.

The CDR3 loop is CASSPVASSDTQYF. The CDR3, as DNA: TGTGCCAGCTCACCAGTAGCGTCGTCAGATACGCAGTATTTT. J is TRBJ2-3 and V is TRBV18, with D maybe TRBD2 (5 bases). Trimming removed 2 bases at V and 4 bases at J, with 10 bases between. CDR1 and CDR2 from the germline V gene are KGHSH and LQKENI. This CDR3 is built from 14 residues. The whole variable domain, filled in from reference TRBV18 and TRBJ2-3, reads NAGVMQNPRHLVRRRGQEARLRCSPMKGHSHVYWYRQLPEEGLKFMVYLQKENIIDESGMPKERFSAEFPKEGPSILRIQQVVRGDSAAYFCASSPVASSDTQYFGPGTRLTVL.

This chain connects TRBV18 to TRBJ1-3; 9 bases agree with TRBD1. V gave up 3 bases and J gave up 7 bases; unmatched junction bases: 4. Germline CDR1 is KGHSH and CDR2 is LQKENI. The CDR3 is made up of 14 amino acids. The CDR3 region is CASSPDRGTNTIYF. DNA of the CDR3: TGTGCCAGCTCACCTGACAGGGGGACTAACACCATATATTTT.

This clone has at least ten counts. This chain connects TRBV7-8 to TRBJ2-2, with 9 bases aligning to TRBD1. Looked up from germline, CDR1 is SGHVS and CDR2 is FQNEAQ. The CDR3 runs to 18 residues. V lost 5 bases to trimming and J lost 2 bases; unmatched junction nucleotides: 12. The CDR3 coding sequence is TGTGCCAGCAGCCTTAGGATCCGGGACAGGGATAACACCGGGGAGCTGTTTTTT. This codes for CASSLRIRDRDNTGELFF.

Ten or more counts support this clone. The chain employs TRBV11-2 and TRBJ2-5; 10 bases match TRBD2. CDR3 size: 15 residues. Trimming cost V 3 bases and J 4 bases; bases outside gene matches: 5. CDR1 is SGHAT and CDR2 is FQNNGV in the germline V gene. The chain's CDR3 is CASSLGASGGETQYF. CDR3 sequence (DNA): TGTGCCAGCAGCTTGGGGGCTAGCGGGGGAGAGACCCAGTACTTC.

This clone was counted ten times or more. The chain is built from TRBV2 and TRBJ2-5; TRBD1 might be the D (6 bases). The V gene's germline CDR1 is SNHLY and CDR2 FYNNEI. The V end was cut by 2 bases, the J end by 0 bases, with 7 bases between. The CDR3 covers 14 residues. CDR3 sequence reads: CASSEQGHQETQYF. The CDR3, as DNA: TGTGCCAGCAGTGAACAGGGGCACCAAGAGACCCAGTACTTC.

This clone was picked up many times. The chain combines TRBV5-5 with TRBJ2-1; 11 nucleotides align to TRBD2. The CDR3 spans 16 residues. Germline CDR1 reads SGHKS; CDR2 reads YYEKEE (reference sequence). The V gene end was trimmed by 5 bases and the J gene end by 0 bases; junction bases not matched to a gene: 4. CDR3 nucleotide sequence: TGTGCCAGCAGGACCGGGACTAGCGGCTCCTACAATGAGCAGTTCTTC. Translating gives CASRTGTSGSYNEQFF.

At least ten counts were recorded for this clone. The chain employs TRBV5-4 and TRBJ2-1; no reliable D call. Trimming cost V 4 bases and J 3 bases, with 14 bases left between them. CDR3 length: 15 residues. Per germline, CDR1 SGHNT and CDR2 YYREEE (reference sequence). The CDR3 DNA follows: TGTGCCAGCAGCCCACTTCTTGACATCTACAATGAGCAGTTCTTC. Translation gives CASSPLLDIYNEQFF.

This clone was observed at least ten times. This chain uses TRBV5-6 with TRBJ2-1; 10 nucleotides match TRBD2. Trimming removed 2 bases from V and 10 bases from J; junction bases left unmatched: 0. The CDR3 consists of 12 residues. The germline V gene encodes CDR1 SGHDT and CDR2 YYEEEE. The CDR3 DNA is TGTGCCAGCAGCTTACTAGCGGGGGAGCAGTTCTTC. Its protein product is CASSLLAGEQFF.

This clone was counted ten times or more. The gene calls are TRBV2 and TRBJ2-1; D perhaps matches TRBD1 (5 bases). From germline, CDR1 is SNHLY and CDR2 FYNNEI. CDR3 length: 14 residues. Trimming stripped 3 bases from V and 11 bases from J, with 17 bases between. The CDR3 coding sequence is TGTGCCAGCAGTGACGAAACAGGTTATGGAAAGCAGTTCTTC. Protein: CASSDETGYGKQFF.

V is TRBV7-9 and J is TRBJ1-2, with 8 bases fitting TRBD1. With V trimmed by 6 bases and J by 6 bases, 6 bases remained unmatched. Germline CDR1 is SEHNR and CDR2 is FQNEAQ (reference sequence). The CDR3 is made up of 13 amino acids. Here the CDR3 DNA reads TGTGCCAGCAGGTCGGACAGGGCTCATGGCTACACCTTC. It codes for CASRSDRAHGYTF.

This clone came up many times. This chain connects TRBV28 to TRBJ1-6; D remains unclear. Germline assignment: CDR1 MDHEN and CDR2 SYDVKM. The CDR3 consists of 18 residues. Trimming took 1 base from V and 7 from J, leaving 20 bases between them. The CDR3: CASSLSVREGSLNSPLHF. Written as DNA, the CDR3 is TGTGCCAGCAGTTTATCAGTGAGGGAGGGAAGCCTAAATTCACCCCTCCACTTT.

This clone was seen only a few times. The rearrangement joins TRBV27 to TRBJ1-6, with a tentative D call TRBD1 (5 bases). There are 17 residues in the CDR3. Germline CDR1 MNHEY, CDR2 SMNVEV (reference sequence). V was shortened by 5 bases and J by 0 bases, with 14 bases between the two germline ends. The CDR3 spells CASSPRAGGSYNSPLHF. The CDR3 nucleotides read TGTGCCAGCAGTCCCCGGGCCGGGGGCTCCTATAATTCACCCCTCCACTTT.

Many counts were recorded for this clone. The chain joins TRBV6-6 to TRBJ1-3, with 8 bases identical to TRBD1. CDR3 length equals 16 residues. Looked up from germline, CDR1 is MNHNY and CDR2 is SVGAGI (reference sequence). Germline trimming cut 4 bases from V and 4 bases from J; bases unmatched to any gene: 9. The CDR3 loop reads CASSSKGDRKGNTIYF. The CDR3, as DNA: TGTGCCAGCAGTTCAAAGGGGGACAGGAAAGGAAACACCATATATTTT.

In its sample, this clone was seen many times. Its ends do not fully match the called genes, so a read error is possible. V usage is TRBV4-2 and J usage is TRBJ2-7, with 7 bases lining up with TRBD1. The CDR3 has 15 amino acids. CDR1 is LGHNA, CDR2 YNFKEQ, per germline. The CDR3: CASSQGGTASNEQYF. CDR3 DNA: TGTGCCAGCAGCCAAGGTGGGACAGCCTCCAACGAGCAGTACTTC.

The V and J genes are TRBV6-5 and TRBJ2-3, with TRBD2 matching 8 bases. Trimming at V came to 6 bases and at J to 1 base, leaving 3 bases not matched to a gene. The V gene's germline CDR1 is MNHEY and CDR2 SVGAGI. This CDR3 comprises 14 residues. The chain's CDR3 is CASRKAGGTDTQYF. CDR3 nucleotide sequence: TGTGCCAGCAGAAAAGCGGGGGGCACAGATACGCAGTATTTT.